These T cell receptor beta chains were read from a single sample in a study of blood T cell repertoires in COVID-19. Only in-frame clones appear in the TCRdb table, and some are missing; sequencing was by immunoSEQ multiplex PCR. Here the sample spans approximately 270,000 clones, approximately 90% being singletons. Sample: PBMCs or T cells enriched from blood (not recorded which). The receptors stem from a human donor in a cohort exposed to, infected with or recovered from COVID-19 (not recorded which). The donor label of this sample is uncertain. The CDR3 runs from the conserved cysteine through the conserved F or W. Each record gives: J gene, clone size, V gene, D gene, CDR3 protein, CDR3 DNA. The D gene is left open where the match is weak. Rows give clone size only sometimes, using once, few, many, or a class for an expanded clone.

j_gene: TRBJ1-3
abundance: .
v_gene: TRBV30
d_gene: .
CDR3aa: CAWRLSVNTIYF
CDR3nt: TGTGCCTGGAGGTTGTCGGTAAACACCATATATTTT

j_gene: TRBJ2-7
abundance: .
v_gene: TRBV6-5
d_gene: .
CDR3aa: CASSYSSSTEQYF
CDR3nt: TGTGCCAGCAGTTACTCGTCTAGTACCGAGCAGTACTTC

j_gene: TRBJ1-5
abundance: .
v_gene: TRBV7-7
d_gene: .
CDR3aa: CASSLGGRWVYQPQHF
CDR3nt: TGTGCCAGCAGCTTAGGGGGCCGTTGGGTTTATCAGCCCCAGCATTTT

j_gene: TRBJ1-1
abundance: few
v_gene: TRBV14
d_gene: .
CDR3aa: CASSQLGDTEAFF
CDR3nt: TGTGCCAGCAGCCAACTCGGTGACACTGAAGCTTTCTTT

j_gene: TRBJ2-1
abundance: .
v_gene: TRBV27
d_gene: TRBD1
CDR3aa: CASSPFDRASYNEQFF
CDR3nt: TGTGCCAGCAGTCCCTTCGACAGGGCCTCCTACAATGAGCAGTTCTTC

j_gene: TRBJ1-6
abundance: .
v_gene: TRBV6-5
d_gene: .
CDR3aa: CASSSRTLNSPLHF
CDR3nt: TGTGCCAGCAGTTCCCGGACTCTAAATTCACCCCTCCACTTT

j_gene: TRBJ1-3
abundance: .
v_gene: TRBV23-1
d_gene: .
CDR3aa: CASSPTASGNTIYF
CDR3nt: TGCGCCAGCAGTCCGACAGCCTCTGGAAACACCATATATTTT

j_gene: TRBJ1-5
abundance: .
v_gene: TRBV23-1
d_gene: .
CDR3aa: CASSQRVVGNQPQHF
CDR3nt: TGCGCCAGCAGTCAACGGGTGGTGGGCAATCAGCCCCAGCATTTT

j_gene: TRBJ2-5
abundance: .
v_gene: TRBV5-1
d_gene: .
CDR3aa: CASSFRAGSQETQYF
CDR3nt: TGCGCCAGCAGCTTTCGGGCGGGGAGCCAAGAGACCCAGTACTTC

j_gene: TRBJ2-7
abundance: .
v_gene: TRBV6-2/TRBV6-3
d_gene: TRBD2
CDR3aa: CASSYLAGGSEQYF
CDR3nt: TGTGCCAGCAGTTACCTAGCGGGGGGCTCCGAGCAGTACTTC

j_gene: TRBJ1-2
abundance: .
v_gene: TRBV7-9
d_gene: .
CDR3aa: CASSMDSNYGYTF
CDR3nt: TGTGCCAGCAGCATGGACAGTAACTATGGCTACACCTTC

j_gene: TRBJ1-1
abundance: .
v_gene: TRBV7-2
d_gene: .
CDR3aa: CASRLRMNTEAFF
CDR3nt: TGTGCCAGCAGACTGAGGATGAACACTGAAGCTTTCTTT

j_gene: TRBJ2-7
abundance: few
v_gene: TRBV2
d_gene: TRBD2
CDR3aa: CASSEGGLAGSNEQYF
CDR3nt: TGTGCCAGCAGTGAAGGTGGCTTAGCGGGGAGTAACGAGCAGTACTTC

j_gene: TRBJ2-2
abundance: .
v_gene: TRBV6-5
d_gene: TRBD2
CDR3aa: CASNSGGGTGELFF
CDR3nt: TGTGCCAGCAATTCGGGGGGAGGCACCGGGGAGCTGTTTTTT

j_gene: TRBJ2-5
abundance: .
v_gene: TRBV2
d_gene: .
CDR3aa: CASSPTVKTQYF
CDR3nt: TGTGCCAGCAGCCCCACGGTGAAGACCCAGTACTTC

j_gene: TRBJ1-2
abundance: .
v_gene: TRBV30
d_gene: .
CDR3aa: CAWSGLRYGYTF
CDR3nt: TGTGCCTGGTCGGGACTGAGGTATGGCTACACCTTC

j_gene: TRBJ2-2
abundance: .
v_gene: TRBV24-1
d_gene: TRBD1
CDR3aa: CATSDSGTANTGELFF
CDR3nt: TGTGCCACCAGTGATTCCGGGACAGCGAACACCGGGGAGCTGTTTTTT

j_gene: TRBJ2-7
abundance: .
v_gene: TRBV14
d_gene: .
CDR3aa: CASSQETWAVNPYEQYF
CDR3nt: TGTGCCAGCAGCCAAGAAACGTGGGCAGTGAACCCCTACGAGCAGTACTTC

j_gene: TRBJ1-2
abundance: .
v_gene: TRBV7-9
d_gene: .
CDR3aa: CASSHTTPLDADGYTF
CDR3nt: TGTGCCAGCAGCCACACGACCCCTTTAGACGCGGATGGCTACACCTTC

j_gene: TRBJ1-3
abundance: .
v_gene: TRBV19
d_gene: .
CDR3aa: CASSRRGSGNTIYF
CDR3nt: TGTGCCAGTAGCCGAAGGGGCTCTGGAAACACCATATATTTT

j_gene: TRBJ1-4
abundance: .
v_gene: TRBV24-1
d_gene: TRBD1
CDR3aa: CATSDQGQGGKLFF
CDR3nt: TGTGCCACCAGTGATCAGGGACAGGGCGGAAAACTGTTTTTT

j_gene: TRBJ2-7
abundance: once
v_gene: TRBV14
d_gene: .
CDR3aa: CASSRELTDAYEQYF
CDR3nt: TGTGCCAGCAGCCGAGAACTAACCGACGCCTACGAGCAGTACTTC

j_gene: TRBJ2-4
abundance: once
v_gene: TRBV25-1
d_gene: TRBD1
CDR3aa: CASSDRDRLNIQYF
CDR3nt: TGTGCCAGCAGTGATCGGGACAGATTAAACATTCAGTACTTC

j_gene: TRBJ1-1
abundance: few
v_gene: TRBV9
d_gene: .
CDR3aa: CASAFRGNTEAFF
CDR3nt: TGTGCCAGCGCCTTCAGGGGGAACACTGAAGCTTTCTTT

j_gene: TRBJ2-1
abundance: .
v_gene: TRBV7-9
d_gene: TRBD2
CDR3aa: CASSLAGSGGYNEQFF
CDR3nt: TGTGCCAGCAGCTTAGCTGGTAGCGGGGGTTACAATGAGCAGTTCTTC

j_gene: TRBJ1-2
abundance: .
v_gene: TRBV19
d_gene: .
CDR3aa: CASSMNEVVGEDYTF
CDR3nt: TGTGCCAGTAGCATGAACGAGGTCGTCGGGGAGGACTACACCTTC

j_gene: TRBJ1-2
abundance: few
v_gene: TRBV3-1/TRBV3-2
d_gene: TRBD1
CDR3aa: CASSQDVRGRGYTF
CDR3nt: TGTGCCAGCAGCCAAGATGTCAGGGGGCGGGGCTACACCTTC

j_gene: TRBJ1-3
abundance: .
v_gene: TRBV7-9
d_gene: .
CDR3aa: CASSFFGRNTIYF
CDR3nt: TGTGCCAGCAGCTTTTTCGGGAGAAACACCATATATTTT

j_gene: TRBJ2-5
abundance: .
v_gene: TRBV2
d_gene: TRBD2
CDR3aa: CASKFDSGGLQETQYF
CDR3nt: TGTGCCAGCAAATTCGATAGCGGGGGTCTACAAGAGACCCAGTACTTC

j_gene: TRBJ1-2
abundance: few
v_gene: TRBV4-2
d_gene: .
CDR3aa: CASSQAQGSRNGYTF
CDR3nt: TGTGCCAGCAGCCAAGCCCAGGGGAGTAGGAATGGCTACACCTTC

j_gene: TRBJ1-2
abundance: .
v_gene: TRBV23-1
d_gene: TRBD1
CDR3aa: CASSGQGRYGYTF
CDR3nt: TGCGCCAGCTCGGGACAGGGGCGCTATGGCTACACCTTC

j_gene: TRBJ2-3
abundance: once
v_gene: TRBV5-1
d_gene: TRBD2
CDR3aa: CASSLEVRGGLNTQYF
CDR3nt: TGCGCCAGCAGCTTGGAAGTGCGGGGGGGCCTAAATACGCAGTATTTT

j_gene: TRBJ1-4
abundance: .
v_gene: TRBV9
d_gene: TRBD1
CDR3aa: CASSLTTGMNEKLFF
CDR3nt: TGTGCCAGCAGCTTGACGACAGGGATGAATGAAAAACTGTTTTTT

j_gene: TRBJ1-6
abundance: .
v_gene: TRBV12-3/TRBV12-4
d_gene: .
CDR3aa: CASRTGLAPLHF
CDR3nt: TGTGCCAGCAGAACAGGGTTGGCACCCCTCCACTTT